This passage covers 16 T cell receptor beta chains from one sample sequenced in a study of blood T cell repertoires in COVID-19. This table comes from immunoSEQ multiplex PCR, and its TCRdb copy is limited to in-frame clones, with some not included. The table shows 96,000 or so clones, with 90% occurring only once. The sample taken for sequencing was peripheral blood. The receptors were sampled from a man aged 55-75 years with acute or convalescent COVID-19.

The V call is TRBV9, the J call TRBJ1-5, with a weak D call TRBD1 (5 bases). The germline V gene encodes CDR1 SGDLS and CDR2 YYNGEE. V lost 0 bases and J 6 bases, leaving 10 bases between the germline ends. There are 14 residues in the CDR3. The CDR3 region is CASSVGRGGQPQHF. DNA of the CDR3: TGTGCCAGCAGCGTAGGGCGGGGCGGTCAGCCCCAGCATTTT.

J is TRBJ2-5 and V is TRBV12-5; tentative D call: TRBD1 (6 bases). Germline CDR1 is LGHNT and CDR2 is FRNRAP. Trimming pared 2 bases from V and 5 bases from J, leaving 15 bases between. The length of the CDR3 is 15 residues. CDR3 amino acids: CASGLPGAGVETQYF. The CDR3 DNA reads as TGTGCTAGTGGTTTGCCAGGGGCAGGGGTTGAGACCCAGTACTTC. The full variable domain, rest sourced from reference TRBV12-5 and TRBJ2-5, is DARVTQTPRHKVTEMGQEVTMRCQPILGHNTVFWYRQTMMQGLELLAYFRNRAPLDDSGMPKDRFSAEMPDATLATLKIQPSEPRDSAVYFCASGLPGAGVETQYFGPGTRLLVL.

The CDR3 region is CASSLSDYGYTF. CDR3 coding DNA: TGTGCCAGCAGTTTATCGGACTATGGCTACACCTTC. This chain links TRBV28 with TRBJ1-2; D is undetermined. Germline values: CDR1 MDHEN, CDR2 SYDVKM. V lost 1 base and J 3 bases, leaving 3 bases between the germline ends. This CDR3 comprises 12 residues.

This rearrangement joins TRBV14 to TRBJ2-2, with 8 bases fitting TRBD2. This CDR3 spans 15 amino acids. Trimming took 6 bases from V and 0 from J; bases not matched to a gene: 3. Germline CDR1 SGHDN, CDR2 FVKESK. The CDR3 bases are TGTGCCAGCAGTTGGGGACTAGCGAACACCGGGGAGCTGTTTTTT. Translating it yields CASSWGLANTGELFF.

This clone is a singleton in its sample. V is TRBV19 and J is TRBJ2-7; the D gene is possibly TRBD1 (6 bases). CDR1 LNHDA and CDR2 SQIVND come from the germline V gene (reference sequence). The V gene lost 3 bases and the J gene lost 7 bases, with 19 bases spanning the gap. CDR3 length: 15 residues. Here the CDR3 reads CASSIGPGDRAEQYF. CDR3 DNA sequence: TGTGCCAGTAGTATTGGGCCAGGGGACCGCGCGGAGCAGTACTTC. The whole variable domain, filled in from reference TRBV19 and TRBJ2-7, reads DGGITQSPKYLFRKEGQNVTLSCEQNLNHDAMYWYRQDPGQGLRLIYYSQIVNDFQKGDIAEGYSVSREKKESFPLTVTSAQKNPTAFYLCASSIGPGDRAEQYFGPGTRLTVT.

V is TRBV19 and J is TRBJ2-3; D perhaps matches TRBD2 (6 bases). Per the germline V gene, CDR1 is LNHDA and CDR2 is SQIVND (reference sequence). There are 15 residues in the CDR3. The V gene lost 6 bases and the J gene lost 10 bases, with 23 bases spanning the gap. DNA of the CDR3: TGTGCCAGTAGCCAAGACGGCCTCTCGGGAGCGGCGCAGTATTTT. Its protein is CASSQDGLSGAAQYF.

The chain has TRBV3-1 (or the pseudogene TRBV3-2) and TRBJ2-7; D might be TRBD1 (6 bases). The ends were cut back, 4 bases at V and 5 bases at J, with 24 bases in the middle. The CDR3 extends over 17 amino acids. Per germline, CDR1 LGHDT and CDR2 YNNKEL (reference sequence). CDR3 residues: CASSLPLPRDNLDEQYF. The CDR3 DNA is TGTGCCAGCAGCCTCCCCCTCCCCCGGGACAATCTCGACGAGCAGTACTTC.

The chain is built from TRBV27 and TRBJ1-2; no clear D gene. V gave up 5 bases and J gave up 6 bases, with 13 bases separating them. The CDR3 extends over 13 amino acids. Germline V gene data show CDR1 as MNHEY and CDR2 as SMNVEV (reference sequence). The chain's CDR3 is CASSPRGYNGYTF. The CDR3 DNA sequence: TGTGCCAGCAGTCCACGGGGTTACAATGGCTACACCTTC.

This clone was seen only once. This chain uses TRBV30 with TRBJ2-2; possible D gene TRBD2, 6 bases. The CDR3 is made up of 13 amino acids. The germline V and J ends were trimmed by 1 base and 6 bases, with 9 bases remaining between them. Looked up from germline, CDR1 is GTSNPN and CDR2 is SVGIG (reference sequence). The CDR3 sequence is CAWSAGGPGELFF. The DNA for the CDR3 is TGTGCCTGGAGTGCCGGGGGTCCCGGGGAGCTGTTTTTT.

The rearrangement links TRBV27 to TRBJ2-1; 13 nucleotides match TRBD2. CDR1 MNHEY and CDR2 SMNVEV come from the germline V gene (reference sequence). The CDR3 has 16 amino acids. V shed 5 bases, J shed 8 bases, and the junction held 9 bases outside the gene matches. CDR3 loop: CASSGGTSGTWDEQFF. The DNA of the CDR3 is TGTGCCAGCAGTGGAGGGACTAGCGGGACGTGGGATGAGCAGTTCTTC.

The chain links TRBV15 to TRBJ1-4; D is undetermined. Germline CDR1 is LNHNV and CDR2 is YYDKDF (reference sequence). The CDR3 runs 15 residues. Trimming removed 1 base from V and 4 bases from J, with 10 bases in between. The CDR3 DNA reads TGTGCCACCAGCAGAGTAGGAGACCTTAATGAAAAACTGTTTTTT. It is translated as CATSRVGDLNEKLFF.

This chain links TRBV10-3 with TRBJ1-5, with 8 positions matching TRBD1. Trimming took 10 bases from V and 0 from J; bases not matched to a gene: 8. The CDR3 length is 15 residues. Looked up from germline, CDR1 is ENHRY and CDR2 is SYGVKD. The CDR3: CATAPGQVSNQPQHF. The CDR3 coding sequence is TGTGCCACCGCACCGGGACAGGTTAGCAATCAGCCCCAGCATTTT.

The chain is built from TRBV7-9 and TRBJ1-2; possibly TRBD1 for D (5 bases). Per germline, CDR1 SEHNR and CDR2 FQNEAQ (reference sequence). The CDR3 loop spans 15 amino acids. Trimming shortened V by 1 base and J by 0 bases, and 9 bases separated the two germline ends. CDR3 sequence: CASSLGGASNYGYTF. Here the CDR3 DNA reads TGTGCCAGCAGCTTAGGTGGGGCATCTAACTATGGCTACACCTTC.

This clone was counted a few times. The rearrangement joins TRBV7-5 to TRBJ1-5; the listed D gene, TRBD1, was not tested against the DNA. TRBV7-5 constitutes a pseudogene. This CDR3 is built from 20 residues. The chain's CDR3 is CARSLVVVWDRLASNQPQHF. The CDR3 nucleotides read TGTGCCAGAAGCTTAGTCGTGGTATGGGACAGGTTAGCGAGCAATCAGCCCCAGCATTTT.

The chain employs TRBV4-3 and TRBJ2-7; 8 positions agree with TRBD1. The length of the CDR3 is 13 residues. Germline CDR1 is LGHNA and CDR2 is YSLEER. Trimming removed 5 bases from V and 2 bases from J; junction bases left unmatched: 2. CDR3 amino acids: CASSSDRAYEQYF. CDR3 DNA: TGCGCCAGCAGCTCGGACAGGGCCTACGAGCAGTACTTC.

This chain joins TRBV19 and TRBJ2-7; 9 bases agree with TRBD1. V lost 5 bases to trimming and J lost 3 bases; unmatched junction nucleotides: 2. This CDR3 has 13 amino acids. The germline V gene encodes CDR1 LNHDA and CDR2 SQIVND (reference sequence). CDR3 nucleotide sequence: TGTGCCAGTAGTGTGGGACAGGGCTACGAGCAGTACTTC. Translated, it gives CASSVGQGYEQYF.